The rows below give T cell receptor beta chains drawn from one sample of a study of breast tumors, draining lymph nodes, adjacent tissues. TCRdb passed the multiplex PCR reads through MiXCR, listing each CDR3 protein once. Of about 130,000 distinct CDR3 sequences in the sample, over 20% are singletons; the top ten hold about 2%. The source material was axillary lymph node tissue. The receptors were gathered from a female donor with breast cancer. Some clones in this sample may be carry-over from other donors' samples. CDR3s include the opening cysteine and the closing phenylalanine or tryptophan. A D gene is named only where the DNA matches it firmly. Clone size appears in some rows only: once, few, many, or a class for an expanded clone.

clone_size	v_call	j_call	d_call	cdr3_nt	cdr3_aa
-	TRBV5-1	TRBJ1-6	-	TGCGCCAGCAGCTTGGCCCTCCAGGGGAATTCACCCCTCCACTTT	CASSLALQGNSPLHF
few	TRBV13	TRBJ2-1	-	TGTGCCAGCAGCTTTGGGGATCGGACACCCGCGGACAATGAGCAGTTCTTC	CASSFGDRTPADNEQFF
-	TRBV6-1	TRBJ1-5	-	TGTGCCAGCAGAAAGAACAGTCCTAGCGATCAGCCCCAGCATTTT	CASRKNSPSDQPQHF
many	TRBV9	TRBJ2-2	TRBD1	TGTGCCAGCAGCGTAAAGGGACAGGGTGATACCGGGGAGCTGTTTTTT	CASSVKGQGDTGELFF
many	TRBV12-3/TRBV12-4	TRBJ2-7	TRBD2	TGTGCCAGCAGTTTCCGACTAGCGGGAGACGAGCAGTACTTC	CASSFRLAGDEQYF
many	TRBV7-8	TRBJ2-5	-	TGTGCCAGCAGCTTAGTTTGGGTAGAGACCCAGTACTTC	CASSLVWVETQYF
-	TRBV7-8	TRBJ1-1	-	TGTGCCAGCAGCTTAGACGTGGGGGCTGACACTGAAGCTTTCTTT	CASSLDVGADTEAFF
many	TRBV6-5	TRBJ2-1	-	TGTGCCAGCAGTTACAGAGGGCCTGGGGGGAGAGGATACAATGAGCAGTTCTTC	CASSYRGPGGRGYNEQFF
many	TRBV20-1	TRBJ2-2	TRBD1	TGCAGTGCTAGGCGGGACAGGGGGTACGGGGAGCTGTTTTTT	CSARRDRGYGELFF
many	TRBV6-5	TRBJ1-2	-	TGTGCCAGCAAGGAGGGGCGAGGAGACAACTATGGCTACACCTTC	CASKEGRGDNYGYTF
-	TRBV12-3/TRBV12-4	TRBJ1-1	-	TGTGCCAGCAGCCTCGGGGGACGAAACACTGAAGCTTTCTTT	CASSLGGRNTEAFF
many	TRBV28	TRBJ2-7	-	TGTGCCAGCAGTTTGGGGCGTCTGAGCTCCTACGAGCAGTACTTC	CASSLGRLSSYEQYF
many	TRBV6-1	TRBJ2-7	-	TGTGCCAGCAGAGACCCGAACGTGGGGGATACCCACGAGCAGTACTTC	CASRDPNVGDTHEQYF
many	TRBV9	TRBJ2-1	-	TGTGCCAGCAGCGTAGGACATACTCCAGTTGATGAGCAGTTCTTC	CASSVGHTPVDEQFF
many	TRBV18	TRBJ2-7	-	TGTGCCAGCTCACCGGGGGCAGGGGTGGGCGAGCAGTACTTC	CASSPGAGVGEQYF
few	TRBV28	TRBJ2-5	TRBD2	TGTGCCAGCAGTTTATTCCGGACTAGCCGGACGGCAGAGACCCAGTACTTC	CASSLFRTSRTAETQYF
many	TRBV27	TRBJ1-2	TRBD1	TGTGCCAGCAGTTTATCGTCGACAGGGGGGTGGGGCTACACCTTC	CASSLSSTGGWGYTF
-	TRBV6-5	TRBJ1-1	TRBD1	TGTGCCAGCAGACCGAGGGACAGGAACACTGAAGCTTTCTTT	CASRPRDRNTEAFF
few	TRBV6-4	TRBJ1-5	TRBD1	TGTGCCAGCAGTGAGGGACAGGGATTCAGGCAGCCCCAGCATTTT	CASSEGQGFRQPQHF
many	TRBV20-1	TRBJ2-7	TRBD2	TGCAGTGCTAGAGGGCTTAGCGGGACCTACGAGCAGTACTTC	CSARGLSGTYEQYF
few	TRBV28	TRBJ1-4	-	TGTGCCAGCAGTTCGTATGACCGCTCAACTAATGAAAAACTGTTTTTT	CASSSYDRSTNEKLFF
many	TRBV5-1	TRBJ1-2	-	TGCGCCAGCAGCTTGGGGTTCAACTATGGCTACACCTTC	CASSLGFNYGYTF
many	TRBV2	TRBJ2-1	-	TGTGCCAGCAGCGCGGACTGGCCCTACAATGAGCAGTTCTTC	CASSADWPYNEQFF
many	TRBV7-9	TRBJ1-4	TRBD1	TGTGCCAGCAGTTCTAGACAGGGGGTTACTAATGAAAAACTGTTTTTT	CASSSRQGVTNEKLFF
-	TRBV2	TRBJ1-6	-	TGTGCCAGCAGTGAGGCGCAGGGTAGTTCGCCCCTCCACTTT	CASSEAQGSSPLHF
many	TRBV4-1	TRBJ2-1	TRBD2	TGCGCCAGCAGCCAGGAGACTAGCGGCTACAATGAGCAGTTCTTC	CASSQETSGYNEQFF
few	TRBV10-2	TRBJ2-2	TRBD2	TGCGCCAGCATGCGGGGGGCCGGCGGGGAGCTGTTTTTT	CASMRGAGGELFF
many	TRBV12-3/TRBV12-4	TRBJ1-5	-	TGCGCCAGCAGCTTGGGTAGCAATCAGCCCCAGCATTTT	CASSLGSNQPQHF
many	TRBV5-6	TRBJ1-4	-	TGTGCCAGCAGCTCCATAGCCCAGACGGGAGGGAATGAAAAACTGTTTTTT	CASSSIAQTGGNEKLFF
many	TRBV6-2/TRBV6-3	TRBJ2-1	TRBD2	TGTGCCACGGGACTAGCGGTGAGCTCCTACAATGAGCAGTTCTTC	CATGLAVSSYNEQFF
-	TRBV28	TRBJ1-5	-	TGTGCCAGCAGTATCAAGGGAGTTGGGGGCTGGGGCAATCAGCCCCAGCATTTT	CASSIKGVGGWGNQPQHF
many	TRBV20-1	TRBJ2-1	-	TGCAGTGCTAGTAAACCGATCGTCAATGAGCAGTTCTTC	CSASKPIVNEQFF
many	TRBV27	TRBJ1-2	-	TGTGCCAGCAGTTTAAATGGCAGGGGACGTTCTAACTATGGCTACACCTTC	CASSLNGRGRSNYGYTF
many	TRBV5-6	TRBJ2-7	TRBD1	TGTGCCAGCAGCTTGTGGGACAGACTGTACGAGCAGTACTTC	CASSLWDRLYEQYF
-	TRBV20-1	TRBJ1-2	-	TGCAGTGCTCCAAACAGGGTATCCGGCTACACCTTC	CSAPNRVSGYTF
many	TRBV15	TRBJ1-4	-	TGTGCCACCAGCAGAGATGGGGTGCAAAATGAAAAACTGTTTTTT	CATSRDGVQNEKLFF
many	TRBV19	TRBJ2-7	-	TGTGCCAGTAGTATCGGGGGCGGGAGCTCCTACGAGCAGTACTTC	CASSIGGGSSYEQYF
many	TRBV7-9	TRBJ2-1	-	TGTGCCAGCAGCTTAGGACCGGGAGAGCAGTTCTTC	CASSLGPGEQFF
-	TRBV5-1	TRBJ2-5	TRBD2	TGCGCCAGCGGCTTTTCTAGCGGTCAAGAGACCCAGTACTTC	CASGFSSGQETQYF
many	TRBV7-9	TRBJ2-3	-	TGTGCCAGCAGCAAAACTAGCACAGATACGCAGTATTTT	CASSKTSTDTQYF
many	TRBV9	TRBJ2-5	-	TGTGCCAGCAGCGTAGAAGAGTCGGAAGAGACCCAGTACTTC	CASSVEESEETQYF
many	TRBV19	TRBJ1-5	-	TGTGCCAGTAGTCGCGTCGGGGTGGGCAATCAGCCCCAGCATTTT	CASSRVGVGNQPQHF
few	TRBV7-2	TRBJ1-1	-	TGTGCCAGCAGCTTAGGCTGGGGAACTGAAGCTTTCTTT	CASSLGWGTEAFF
-	TRBV18	TRBJ2-7	-	TGTGCCAGCTCACCAGAAATCCCCCCAGGGACCTTTGTCCCCGAGCAGTACTTC	CASSPEIPPGTFVPEQYF
many	TRBV20-1	TRBJ2-7	-	TGCAGTGCGACCCTAGTAGAGCAGTACTTC	CSATLVEQYF
-	TRBV3-1	TRBJ2-1	TRBD2	TGTGCCAGCAGCACACGTACCGAGACTAGCGGCTACAATGAGCAGTTCTTC	CASSTRTETSGYNEQFF
many	TRBV12-3/TRBV12-4	TRBJ1-5	-	TGTGCCAGCAGTCCAAACTACATGGAGCCCCAGCATTTT	CASSPNYMEPQHF
-	TRBV3-1	TRBJ1-2	TRBD1	TGTGCCAGCAGCCCACCCGGGACAGGGAGTGGCTACACCTTC	CASSPPGTGSGYTF
many	TRBV5-1	TRBJ2-3	-	TGCGCCAGCAGGGAGGGGGGTACGCAGTATTTT	CASREGGTQYF
many	TRBV5-5	TRBJ2-7	-	TGTGCCAGCAGGCCTCTAAAGGGGGAAGGTCGTTACGAGCAGTACTTC	CASRPLKGEGRYEQYF
many	TRBV7-8	TRBJ2-3	TRBD1	TGTGCCAGCAGCTTACCGCTCCAAGGGGGCGGTTCTGATACGCAGTATTTT	CASSLPLQGGGSDTQYF
few	TRBV5-4	TRBJ2-5	TRBD1	TGTGCCAGCAGCTTGGAGGGGGCCGAGACCCAGTACTTC	CASSLEGAETQYF
many	TRBV24-1	TRBJ2-2	-	TGTGCCACCAGGGGAGCAGGAGCGGAGAACACCGGGGAGCTGTTTTTT	CATRGAGAENTGELFF
-	TRBV18	TRBJ2-6	-	TGTGCCAGCTCAGCGTATAGGGAAATCTCTGGGGCCAACGTCCTGACTTTC	CASSAYREISGANVLTF